These 7 T cell receptor beta chains originate from one sample sequenced in a study of graft-versus-host responses after intestinal transplantation. Clones were read by immunoSEQ multiplex PCR, and TCRdb kept only the in-frame ones, dropping some. The data show about 18,000 clones, with roughly 40% seen just once and approximately 0.97% held by the top ten. The sample in question was alloreactive CD4+ T cells from a mixed lymphocyte reaction culture, obtained before intestinal transplant. Specified subset: CFSE-low proliferating T cells sorted from approximately 6-day pre-transplant mixed lymphocyte reaction (GvH or HvG direction). The receptor set was obtained from a human patient who received an intestinal transplant.

The gene calls are TRBV5-8 and TRBJ2-1; possible D gene TRBD1, 6 bases. This CDR3 region has 13 residues. Germline assignment: CDR1 SGHTS and CDR2 YDEGEE. V lost 7 bases to trimming and J lost 4 bases, with 12 bases between them. The CDR3 DNA follows: TGTGCCAGCCGACTAAGGGGGTACAATGAGCAGTTCTTC. Encoded protein: CASRLRGYNEQFF.

The chain uses TRBV15 and TRBJ1-2; D is unclear. This CDR3 region has 14 residues. V was trimmed by 0 bases and J by 2 bases, leaving 7 bases between them. Germline V lookup: CDR1 LNHNV, CDR2 YYDKDF (reference sequence). This chain's CDR3 is CATSRDRENYGYTF. The CDR3 region has the DNA TGTGCCACCAGCAGAGATAGGGAGAACTATGGCTACACCTTC.

In this sample, this clone turned up a few times. The V call is TRBV30, the J call TRBJ1-5; D remains ambiguous. The CDR3 is made up of 13 amino acids. V gave up 3 bases and J gave up 4 bases, with 10 bases separating them. Germline V lookup: CDR1 GTSNPN, CDR2 SVGIG (reference sequence). CDR3 coding DNA: TGTGCCTGGAGAGAGCGGTCTAATCAGCCCCAGCATTTT. Protein product: CAWRERSNQPQHF.

This sequence joins TRBV29-1 and TRBJ1-2, with D maybe TRBD1 (5 bases). This CDR3 region has 12 residues. Germline CDR1 SQVTM, CDR2 ANQGSEA. V was clipped by 5 bases and J by 2 bases, with 9 bases between them. The CDR3 DNA sequence: TGCAGCGTTCTTCAGGGCAACTATGGCTACACCTTC. This codes for CSVLQGNYGYTF.

The chain links TRBV5-1 to TRBJ2-7; maybe TRBD2 (6 bases). The germline CDR1 and CDR2 sequences are SGHRS and YFSETQ. The CDR3 contains 14 residues. V was pared by 2 bases and J by 6 bases, with 15 bases between. The CDR3, as DNA: TGCGCCAGCAGCTTTTCGGGGGAGGCAGGCGAGCAGTACTTC. Protein sequence: CASSFSGEAGEQYF.

The chain uses TRBV4-1 and TRBJ2-3; D is unclear. This CDR3 is built from 17 residues. Trimming left V 1 base short and J 0 bases short, with 14 bases between. Germline values: CDR1 MGHRA, CDR2 YSYEKL. The CDR3 DNA reads TGCGCCAGCAGCCAAGTTACCTCAGCTGTTAGCACAGATACGCAGTATTTT. Translation gives CASSQVTSAVSTDTQYF.

By sample share, this clone is medium-sized. This sequence joins TRBV4-1 and TRBJ2-7; no firm D call. Trimming took 0 bases from V and 0 from J, leaving 9 bases between them. This CDR3 has 15 residues. The germline V gene encodes CDR1 MGHRA and CDR2 YSYEKL. CDR3 protein: CASSQEGSSSYEQYF. The CDR3 DNA follows: TGCGCCAGCAGCCAAGAAGGCAGCAGCTCCTACGAGCAGTACTTC.